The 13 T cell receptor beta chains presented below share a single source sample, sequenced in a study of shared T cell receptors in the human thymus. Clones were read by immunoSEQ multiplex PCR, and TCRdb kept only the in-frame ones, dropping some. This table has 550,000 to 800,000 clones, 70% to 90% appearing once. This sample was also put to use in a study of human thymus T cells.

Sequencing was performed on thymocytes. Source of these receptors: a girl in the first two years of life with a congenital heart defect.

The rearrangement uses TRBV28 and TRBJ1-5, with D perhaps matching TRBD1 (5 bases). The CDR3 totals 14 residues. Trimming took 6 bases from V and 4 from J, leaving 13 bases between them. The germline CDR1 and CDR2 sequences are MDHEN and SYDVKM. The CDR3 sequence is CASRGRAENQPQHF. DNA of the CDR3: TGTGCCAGCAGAGGCAGGGCCGAAAATCAGCCCCAGCATTTT. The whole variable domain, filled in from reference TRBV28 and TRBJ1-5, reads DVKVTQSSRYLVKRTGEKVFLECVQDMDHENMFWYRQDPGLGLRLIYFSYDVKMKEKGDIPEGYSVSREKKERFSLILESASTNQTSMYLCASRGRAENQPQHFGDGTRLSIL.

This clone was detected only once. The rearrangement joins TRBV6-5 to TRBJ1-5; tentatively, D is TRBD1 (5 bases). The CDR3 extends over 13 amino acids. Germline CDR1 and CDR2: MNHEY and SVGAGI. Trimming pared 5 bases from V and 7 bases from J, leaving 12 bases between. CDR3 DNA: TGTGCCAGCAGTAATGACAGTTCGCAGCCCCAGCATTTT. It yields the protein CASSNDSSQPQHF.

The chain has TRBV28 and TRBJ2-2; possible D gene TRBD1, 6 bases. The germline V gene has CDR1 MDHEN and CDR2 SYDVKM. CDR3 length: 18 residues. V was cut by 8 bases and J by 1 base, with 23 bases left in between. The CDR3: CASYHCPGETKNTGELFF. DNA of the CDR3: TGTGCCAGCTACCATTGCCCAGGGGAGACGAAGAACACCGGGGAGCTGTTTTTT.

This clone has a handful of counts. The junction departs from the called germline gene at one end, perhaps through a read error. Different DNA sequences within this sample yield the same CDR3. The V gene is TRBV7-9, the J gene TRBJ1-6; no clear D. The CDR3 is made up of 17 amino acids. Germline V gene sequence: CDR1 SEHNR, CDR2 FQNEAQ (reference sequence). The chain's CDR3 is CASSLVLRELHNSPLHF. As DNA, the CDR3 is TGTGCCAGCAGCTTAGTTTTACGGGAGCTCCATAATTCCCCCCTCCACTTT.

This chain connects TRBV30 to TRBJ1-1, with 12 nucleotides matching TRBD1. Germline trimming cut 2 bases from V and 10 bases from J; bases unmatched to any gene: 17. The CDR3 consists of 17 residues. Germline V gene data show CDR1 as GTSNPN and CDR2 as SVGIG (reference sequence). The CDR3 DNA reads TGTGCCTGGAGTTTCCCCTACGGGGACAGGGGGCGCGAGGGAGCTTTCTTT. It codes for CAWSFPYGDRGREGAFF.

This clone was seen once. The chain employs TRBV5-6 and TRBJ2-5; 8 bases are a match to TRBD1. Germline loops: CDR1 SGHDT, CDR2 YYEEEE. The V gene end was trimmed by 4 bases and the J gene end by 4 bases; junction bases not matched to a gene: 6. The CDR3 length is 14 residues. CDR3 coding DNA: TGTGCCAGCAGCCAGGACAGGGTGGGAGAGACCCAGTACTTC. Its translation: CASSQDRVGETQYF. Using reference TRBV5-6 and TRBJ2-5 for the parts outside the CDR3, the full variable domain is DAGVTQSPTHLIKTRGQQVTLRCSPKSGHDTVSWYQQALGQGPQFIFQYYEEEERQRGNFPDRFSGHQFPNYSSELNVNALLLGDSALYLCASSQDRVGETQYFGPGTRLLVL.

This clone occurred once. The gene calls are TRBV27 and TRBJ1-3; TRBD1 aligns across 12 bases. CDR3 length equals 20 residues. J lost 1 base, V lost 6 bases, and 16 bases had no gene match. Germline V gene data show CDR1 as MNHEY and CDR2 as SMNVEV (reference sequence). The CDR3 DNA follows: TGTGCCAGCAGGGGGCGACCGGAGGGGACAGGGGGCGCATCTGGAAACACCATATATTTT. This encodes CASRGRPEGTGGASGNTIYF.

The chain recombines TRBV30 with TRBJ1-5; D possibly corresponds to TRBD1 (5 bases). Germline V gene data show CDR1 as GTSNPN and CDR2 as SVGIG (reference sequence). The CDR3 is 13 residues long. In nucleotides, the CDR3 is TGTGGTCTCCGGACACACGGCAATCAGCCCCAGCATTTT. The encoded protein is CGLRTHGNQPQHF.

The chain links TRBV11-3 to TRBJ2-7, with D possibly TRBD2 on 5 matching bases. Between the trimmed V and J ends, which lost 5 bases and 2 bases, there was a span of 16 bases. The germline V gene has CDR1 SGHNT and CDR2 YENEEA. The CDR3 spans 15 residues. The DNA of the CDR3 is TGTGCCAGCAGCCGCCACCGGGATCCTCCCTACGAGCAGTACTTC. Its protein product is CASSRHRDPPYEQYF.

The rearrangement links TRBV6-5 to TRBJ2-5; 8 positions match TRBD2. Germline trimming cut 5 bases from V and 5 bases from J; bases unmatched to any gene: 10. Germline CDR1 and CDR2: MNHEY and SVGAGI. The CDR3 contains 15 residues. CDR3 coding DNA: TGTGCCAGCAGTACCGACGGGGGGGAGAGGGAGACCCAGTACTTC. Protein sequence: CASSTDGGERETQYF.

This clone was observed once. In nucleotides, the CDR3 is TGTGCCAGCAGTGTTTACGGCGGTCAGCCCCAGCATTTT. Residues: CASSVYGGQPQHF. This chain connects TRBV6-1 to TRBJ1-5, with D uncertain. Germline CDR1 reads MNHNS; CDR2 reads SASEGT. Trimming shortened V by 4 bases and J by 6 bases, and 10 bases separated the two germline ends. This CDR3 spans 13 amino acids.

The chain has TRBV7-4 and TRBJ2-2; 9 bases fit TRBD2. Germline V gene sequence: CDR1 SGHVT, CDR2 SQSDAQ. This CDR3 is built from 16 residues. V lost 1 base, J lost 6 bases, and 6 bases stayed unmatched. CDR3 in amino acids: CASSLGRRGGAGELFF. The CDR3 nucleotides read TGTGCCAGCAGCTTAGGGCGGCGGGGGGGAGCCGGGGAGCTGTTTTTT.

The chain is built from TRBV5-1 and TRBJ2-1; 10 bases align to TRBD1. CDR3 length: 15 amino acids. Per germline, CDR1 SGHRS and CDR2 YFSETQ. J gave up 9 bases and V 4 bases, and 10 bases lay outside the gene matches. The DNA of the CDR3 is TGCGCCAGCAGCCCAACCGGGACAGGGGTTGTTGAGCAGTTCTTC. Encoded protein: CASSPTGTGVVEQFF. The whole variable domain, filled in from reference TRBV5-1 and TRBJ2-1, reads KAGVTQTPRYLIKTRGQQVTLSCSPISGHRSVSWYQQTPGQGLQFLFEYFSETQRNKGNFPGRFSGRQFSNSRSEMNVSTLELGDSALYLCASSPTGTGVVEQFFGPGTRLTVL.